The sequence of this TCR beta chain was determined in a study of T cells of healthy individuals. The table lists this clonotype with many counts. TCRdb fed the 5' RACE reads into MiXCR, producing one record per CDR3 protein. Of 60,000 to 80,000 distinct CDR3 sequences in the sample, around 15% were seen once. The V and J ends lost 2 bases and 4 bases, in that order; junction bases with no gene match: 10. The V gene's germline CDR1 is SNHLY and CDR2 FYNNEI. There are 16 residues in the CDR3. The gene calls are TRBV2 and TRBJ2-7, with 8 bases fitting TRBD1. This TCR came from a human donor in good health. The CDR3 here is CASSETYGQGFYEQYF. The CDR3 coding sequence is TGTGCCAGCAGTGAAACCTACGGACAGGGATTTTACGAGCAGTACTTC. The whole variable domain, remainder taken from reference TRBV2 and TRBJ2-7, is EPEVTQTPSHQVTQMGQEVILRCVPISNHLYFYWYRQILGQKVEFLVSFYNNEISEKSEIFDDQFSVERPDGSNFTLKIRSTKLEDSAMYFCASSETYGQGFYEQYFGPGTRLTVT.